Below, one T cell receptor beta chain is given with its context. Its target antigen remains unknown. No base qualities exist here, and no much larger clone lies one base off it. Library prep was done by the immunoSEQ multiplex PCR assay. The paper's processing steps were these. To diagnose cytomegalovirus status from the catalog of TCR beta chain sequences, a statistical classification framework was built. TCRdb mirrors the immuneACCESS table, restricted to in-frame sequences. Some clones are absent from its copies; in checked studies, under half trace to an unresolved V gene, and the reason for the others is unknown. V and J calls and clone size follow that table, whereas D and trimming were derived from the DNA. The sample yields about 330,000 clones; about 90% were counted once. Over 1% of the sample comes from the top ten. The donors were included in the validation cohort of roughly 130 subjects, a group kept apart from the approximately 700-subject first cohort.

This sample was taken from a study of cytomegalovirus exposure and HLA in healthy donors (dated by TCRdb to about 2017). With regard to the full study: A later analysis indicated that the 120 or so validation repertoires were generated on the platform also employed for the 600 to 750 repertoires of the first cohort. The study aimed to test whether signatures of past pathogen exposure could be identified by cataloging public T cell receptors. A separate validation cohort of 100 to 150 different subjects was used in addition to the roughly 700-subject first cohort. To predict cytomegalovirus infection status, the study brought together high-throughput TCR immunosequencing, statistical association of individual TCRs with disease status, and machine learning.

CDR1 ENHRY and CDR2 SYGVKD were looked up in the germline V gene. The CDR3 runs 15 residues from the cysteine to the phenylalanine. The DNA shown is the 45-base CDR3, in frame from base 1. Relative to germline, V is missing 6 bases and J is missing 5 bases, with 10 bases of the junction outside any gene match. The study at large found these results: All 110 or so repertoires were used to score co-occurrence in the validation cohort in a later analysis, because that analysis had no HLA typing for the cohort. Three of the identified cytomegalovirus-associated TCR beta chains were confirmed in vitro to be specific for cytomegalovirus antigens. A later analysis found that TCRs clustered in the first cohort also tended to co-occur in the 130 or so validation repertoires, with about 94% of cluster scores above 0. Most TCR sequences were seen in very few donors, while some public TCRs were found in many individuals. According to the authors, the approach could potentially be generalized to other disease states and immunological phenotypes. In the study, approximately 160 TCR beta chains were listed as associated with cytomegalovirus. The classifier was reported to diagnose cytomegalovirus status with high specificity and sensitivity in both the original cohort and the validation cohort.

This receptor was identified in a woman aged 30 to 39 in good health and CMV-seropositive. Material for sequencing was PBMCs. This receptor chain uses TRBV10-3 and TRBJ2-5; 9 middle bases align to TRBD1. The DNA sequence reads TGTGCCATCAGCCCGGGACAGGGATCTCGGGAGACCCAGTACTTC. This is translated as CAISPGQGSRETQYF.